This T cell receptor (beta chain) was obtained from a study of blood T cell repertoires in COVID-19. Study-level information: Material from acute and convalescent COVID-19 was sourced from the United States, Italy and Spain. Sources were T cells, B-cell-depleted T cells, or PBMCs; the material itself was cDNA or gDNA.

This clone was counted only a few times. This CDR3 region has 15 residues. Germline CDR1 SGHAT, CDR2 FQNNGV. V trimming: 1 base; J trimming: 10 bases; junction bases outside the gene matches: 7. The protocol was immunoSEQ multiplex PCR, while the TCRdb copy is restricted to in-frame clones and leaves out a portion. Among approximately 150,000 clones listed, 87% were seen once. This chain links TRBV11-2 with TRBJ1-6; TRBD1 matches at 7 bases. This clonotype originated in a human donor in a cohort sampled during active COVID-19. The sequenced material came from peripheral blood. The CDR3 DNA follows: TGTGCCAGCAGCTTAGTACAGGGGATTGAATCACCCCTCCACTTT. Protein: CASSLVQGIESPLHF.